This T cell receptor beta chain originates from a study of blood T cells in healthy people across ages. Study observations and caveats: There was a strong correlation between TCR beta diversity and naive T cell percentage.

This clonotype has just a few counts. Its antigen is unknown. Through a sample-barcoded 5' primer and a J-beta primer mix, a second PCR was run for roughly 6 to 11 cycles. TCRdb reprocessed the 5' RACE reads with MiXCR, giving one entry per CDR3 protein. The sample lists 780,000 or so distinct CDR3 sequences; 25% were seen once. The length of the CDR3 is 12 residues. Germline assignment: CDR1 MDHEN and CDR2 SYDVKM. Between the trimmed V and J ends, which lost 4 bases and 10 bases, there was a span of 11 bases. These data were also reused for a study on T cells of mothers and their children. That investigation notes: The TCR beta CDR3 read count exceeded 8 million for each mother and was approximately 3 million for each child. Thymic selection, a shaping force on TCR recombination output, acts similarly in related and unrelated pairs.

The sample was blood. The origin of this receptor is a boy younger than 18 in good health. The chain combines TRBV28 with TRBJ2-1, with unresolved D. CDR3 in DNA: TGTGCCAGCAGTTCGGATGTAGACGAGCAGTTCTTC. Encoded protein: CASSSDVDEQFF. Together with reference TRBV28 and TRBJ2-1, the CDR3 gives the full variable domain: DVKVTQSSRYLVKRTGEKVFLECVQDMDHENMFWYRQDPGLGLRLIYFSYDVKMKEKGDIPEGYSVSREKKERFSLILESASTNQTSMYLCASSSDVDEQFFGPGTRLTVL.